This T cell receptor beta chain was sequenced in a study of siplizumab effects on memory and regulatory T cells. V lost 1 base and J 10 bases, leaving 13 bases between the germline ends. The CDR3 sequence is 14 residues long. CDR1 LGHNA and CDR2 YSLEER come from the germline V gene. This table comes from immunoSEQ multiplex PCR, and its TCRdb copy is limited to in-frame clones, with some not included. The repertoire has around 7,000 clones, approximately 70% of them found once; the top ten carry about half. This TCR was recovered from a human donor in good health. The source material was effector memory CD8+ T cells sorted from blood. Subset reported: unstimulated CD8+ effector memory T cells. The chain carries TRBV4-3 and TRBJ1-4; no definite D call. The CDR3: CASSQVEGSGKLFF. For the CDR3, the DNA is TGCGCCAGCAGCCAAGTTGAGGGTTCAGGAAAACTGTTTTTT.